The present TCR beta chain was sequenced within a study of sequential checkpoint blockade in melanoma. About the study: After both sequences, patients received maintenance nivolumab.

The CDR3 runs 13 residues. V was cut by 6 bases and J by 4 bases, with 12 bases left in between. Germline V gene sequence: CDR1 LNHDA, CDR2 SQIVND (reference sequence). Treatment meaning: randomized to nivolumab then ipilimumab (arm A) or the reverse (arm B). TCRdb's copy holds only in-frame clones and misses some; the assay was immunoSEQ multiplex PCR. The profile shows a few thousand clones, around 70% of them singletons. This clone came up once. The sequence came from a human donor with melanoma. V usage is TRBV19 and J usage is TRBJ1-1; D is possibly TRBD1 (5 bases). The sequences come from CD8+ T cells sorted from blood (inferred from file names), collected from a patient given nivolumab and ipilimumab in sequence. In DNA form, the CDR3 reads TGTGCCAGTAGCCCCCTGGGGGGCACTGAAGCTTTCTTT. It yields the protein CASSPLGGTEAFF.